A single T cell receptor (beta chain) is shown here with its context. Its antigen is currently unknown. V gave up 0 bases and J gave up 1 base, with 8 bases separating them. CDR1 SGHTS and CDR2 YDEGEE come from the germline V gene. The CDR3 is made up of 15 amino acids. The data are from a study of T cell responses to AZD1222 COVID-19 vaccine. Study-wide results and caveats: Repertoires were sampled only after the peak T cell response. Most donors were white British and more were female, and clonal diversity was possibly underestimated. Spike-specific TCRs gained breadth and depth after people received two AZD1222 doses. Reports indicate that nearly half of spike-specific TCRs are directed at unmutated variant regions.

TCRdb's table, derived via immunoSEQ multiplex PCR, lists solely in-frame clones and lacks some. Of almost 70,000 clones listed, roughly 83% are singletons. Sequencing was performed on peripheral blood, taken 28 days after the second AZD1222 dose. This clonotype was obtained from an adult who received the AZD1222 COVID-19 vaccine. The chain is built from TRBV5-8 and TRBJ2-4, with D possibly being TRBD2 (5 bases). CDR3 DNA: TGTGCCAGCAGCTTGGCCGGGGTTGCCAAAAACATTCAGTACTTC. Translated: CASSLAGVAKNIQYF.